The source of this T cell receptor beta chain is a study of CD8 T cells in ankylosing spondylitis. Libraries of TCR beta came from quantitative 5'-RACE with molecular barcodes. TCRdb analysed the 5' RACE reads with MiXCR anew, one entry per CDR3 protein. The profile covers 450,000 to 550,000 distinct CDR3 sequences, with approximately 5.3% appearing a single time and 3% to 4.5% taken by the ten largest. Study conclusions and caveats: The study identified a TCR beta motif of several highly homologous variants that appeared characteristic of ankylosing spondylitis blood. Clones that were linked to disease were CD8+ and were relatively rare in peripheral blood.

This clonotype came up many times. Antigen specificity is unknown. CDR1 is LGHNA, CDR2 YNFKEQ, per germline. Trimming shortened V by 3 bases and J by 2 bases, and 8 bases separated the two germline ends. There are 14 residues in the CDR3. V gene TRBV4-2 combines with J gene TRBJ1-3; no clear D gene. The sequenced material came from blood, either unsorted or a sorted T cell fraction (not recorded which). This receptor was identified in a male donor with ankylosing spondylitis. Here the CDR3 reads CASSQLTAGNTIYF. In DNA form, the CDR3 reads TGTGCCAGCAGCCAGTTAACAGCTGGAAACACCATATATTTT.